The rows below give T cell receptor beta chains drawn from one sample of a study of blood T cell repertoires in COVID-19. Generated by immunoSEQ multiplex PCR, the TCRdb table keeps only in-frame clones and is missing some. Among some 120,000 clones listed, around 81% were seen once. Material: peripheral blood. All receptors derive from a man aged 60 to 75 with acute or convalescent COVID-19. Each CDR3 is given with its conserved first and last residue. The D gene is left open where the match is weak. Expanded clones get a size class; other rows say once, few or many, or leave the size out.

15 TRBJ1-5 . . TRBV28 TGTGCCAGCAGTTTGGCGGGGTTGGGCAATCAGCCCCAGCATTTT CASSLAGLGNQPQHF
14 TRBJ1-2 TRBD1 few TRBV6-5 TGTGCCAGCAAACTAACCGGGACAGACTATGGCTACACCTTC CASKLTGTDYGYTF
13 TRBJ2-5 . . TRBV5-6 TGTGCCAGCAGCTTCACAGGGCAAGAGACCCAGTACTTC CASSFTGQETQYF
15 TRBJ2-1 TRBD2 . TRBV7-2 TGTGCCAGCAGCTCCGGACTAGGGAGGAGCAATGAGCAGTTCTTC CASSSGLGRSNEQFF
13 TRBJ2-1 TRBD2 . TRBV28 TGTGCCAGCACGGCGGGAGGGCATAATGAGCAGTTCTTC CASTAGGHNEQFF
14 TRBJ2-5 TRBD1 . TRBV2 TGTGCCAGCATCACGGACAGGGGGTCGGAGACCCAGTACTTC CASITDRGSETQYF
13 TRBJ2-2 TRBD2 few TRBV6-5 TGTGCCAGCTGGTCTAGCGGGAACGGGGAGCTGTTTTTT CASWSSGNGELFF
17 TRBJ2-3 . . TRBV27 TGTGCCAGCAGGACGAGGGCCCAGGGGATCGTAACAGATACGCAGTATTTT CASRTRAQGIVTDTQYF
13 TRBJ2-1 TRBD2 . TRBV20-1 TGCAGTGCTAGTACTAGCGGGTACAATGAGCAGTTCTTC CSASTSGYNEQFF
13 TRBJ2-5 . . TRBV7-3 TGTGCCAGCAGCTTAGGGCAGAAAGAGACCCAGTACTTC CASSLGQKETQYF
19 TRBJ2-1 . . TRBV5-3 TGTGCCAGAAGCTTGGCCTCCCCACTTGCGGGATCTTCCTACAATGAGCAGTTCTTC CARSLASPLAGSSYNEQFF
15 TRBJ1-5 . many TRBV2 TGTGCCAGCAGAGCTCCGGGACTGCTGAATCAGCCCCAGCATTTT CASRAPGLLNQPQHF
13 TRBJ2-3 . . TRBV4-2 TGTGCCAGTACAGGGCAGTCCGCAGATACGCAGTATTTT CASTGQSADTQYF
16 TRBJ2-1 . . TRBV29-1 TGCAGCGTTGAGGGGGCAGGGGCGAGCTCCTACAATGAGCAGTTCTTC CSVEGAGASSYNEQFF
14 TRBJ1-4 . . TRBV6-5 TGTGCCAGCACCCAGGGGTCTTCTAATGAAAAACTGTTTTTT CASTQGSSNEKLFF
11 TRBJ1-4 . . TRBV24-1 TGTGCCACCAGTGACAGGGGAAAACTGTTTTTT CATSDRGKLFF
14 TRBJ2-1 TRBD2 . TRBV19 TGTGCCAGTAGGCGGGAGGGCCTTTCGGATGAGCAGTTCTTC CASRREGLSDEQFF
12 TRBJ2-7 . few TRBV14 TGTGCCAGCTGGGCTGTCAGGTACGAGCAGTACTTC CASWAVRYEQYF
14 TRBJ2-3 . . TRBV19 TGTGCCAGTAGCCTCGGGGTAGGGCTAGATACGCAGTATTTT CASSLGVGLDTQYF
16 TRBJ2-1 . . TRBV29-1 TGCAGCGTTTACTACCGGGACACCCGTTCCTACAATGAGCAGTTCTTC CSVYYRDTRSYNEQFF
14 TRBJ2-2 TRBD2 . TRBV11-2 TGTGCCAGCAACGGGCGGGGGTACACCGGGGAGCTGTTTTTT CASNGRGYTGELFF
16 TRBJ1-5 TRBD1 . TRBV4-2 TGTGCCAGCAGCCAAGTAAGACAGGGTTGGAATCAGCCCCAGCATTTT CASSQVRQGWNQPQHF